The rows below give T cell receptor beta chains drawn from one sample of a study of blood T cell repertoires in COVID-19. Sequenced by immunoSEQ multiplex PCR; TCRdb stores in-frame clones only, minus some. The table has about 120,000 clones, around 86% seen once. Sequencing input: peripheral blood. The receptors here all came from a man aged 35 to 55 with acute or convalescent COVID-19. The CDR3 runs from the conserved cysteine through the conserved F or W. Fields, in order: J gene, V gene, clone size, D gene, CDR3 protein, CDR3 DNA. D genes are given only for firm matches. Clone size is given for some rows only: seen once, a few or many times, or a class if the clone is expanded.

j_gene: TRBJ2-7
v_gene: TRBV7-9
abundance: .
d_gene: TRBD1
CDR3aa: CASNRDSVYEQYF
CDR3nt: TGTGCCAGCAACCGGGACAGCGTCTACGAGCAGTACTTC

j_gene: TRBJ1-1
v_gene: TRBV19
abundance: .
d_gene: .
CDR3aa: CASKGGGRITEAFF
CDR3nt: TGTGCCAGTAAAGGCGGGGGTAGGATCACTGAAGCTTTCTTT

j_gene: TRBJ2-1
v_gene: TRBV27
abundance: .
d_gene: TRBD2
CDR3aa: CASSRLAGGRSSYNEQFF
CDR3nt: TGTGCCAGCAGTCGACTAGCGGGAGGCCGCAGCTCCTACAATGAGCAGTTCTTC

j_gene: TRBJ2-7
v_gene: TRBV11-2
abundance: .
d_gene: TRBD2
CDR3aa: CASSSSGRAREQYF
CDR3nt: TGTGCCAGCAGCTCCAGCGGGAGGGCCCGGGAGCAGTACTTC

j_gene: TRBJ2-1
v_gene: TRBV9
abundance: .
d_gene: .
CDR3aa: CASSVQGGYGNEQFF
CDR3nt: TGTGCCAGCAGCGTTCAGGGAGGCTATGGCAATGAGCAGTTCTTC

j_gene: TRBJ1-5
v_gene: TRBV19
abundance: .
d_gene: TRBD1
CDR3aa: CASGMTGDSQPQHF
CDR3nt: TGTGCCAGTGGGATGACAGGGGATAGTCAGCCCCAGCATTTT

j_gene: TRBJ2-2
v_gene: TRBV19
abundance: .
d_gene: .
CDR3aa: CASNSLPGATGELFF
CDR3nt: TGTGCCAGTAATTCCTTGCCGGGAGCCACCGGGGAGCTGTTTTTT

j_gene: TRBJ2-5
v_gene: TRBV7-9
abundance: few
d_gene: TRBD2
CDR3aa: CASRRLPGTSGGQTQYF
CDR3nt: TGTGCCAGCAGAAGGCTACCAGGGACTAGCGGGGGTCAGACCCAGTACTTC

j_gene: TRBJ2-5
v_gene: TRBV5-1
abundance: .
d_gene: .
CDR3aa: CASSDGTYQETQYF
CDR3nt: TGCGCCAGCAGCGATGGGACTTATCAAGAGACCCAGTACTTC

j_gene: TRBJ2-7
v_gene: TRBV4-3
abundance: .
d_gene: .
CDR3aa: CASSRWHRAGEAYEQYF
CDR3nt: TGCGCCAGCAGCCGTTGGCACAGGGCGGGAGAAGCCTACGAGCAGTACTTC

j_gene: TRBJ1-5
v_gene: TRBV6-2/TRBV6-3
abundance: .
d_gene: TRBD1
CDR3aa: CASSSGGGSNQPQHF
CDR3nt: TGTGCCAGCAGTTCAGGGGGCGGGAGCAATCAGCCCCAGCATTTT

j_gene: TRBJ1-5
v_gene: TRBV28
abundance: .
d_gene: .
CDR3aa: CASRPPGGGNQPQHF
CDR3nt: TGTGCCAGCAGGCCCCCGGGGGGTGGCAATCAGCCCCAGCATTTT

j_gene: TRBJ1-5
v_gene: TRBV7-8
abundance: once
d_gene: TRBD1
CDR3aa: CASSLADRGQPQHF
CDR3nt: TGTGCCAGCAGCTTAGCGGACAGGGGTCAGCCCCAGCATTTT

j_gene: TRBJ2-1
v_gene: TRBV6-6
abundance: .
d_gene: .
CDR3aa: CASSPTDTYNEQFF
CDR3nt: TGTGCCAGCAGTCCGACGGACACTTACAATGAGCAGTTCTTC

j_gene: TRBJ2-7
v_gene: TRBV5-4
abundance: .
d_gene: .
CDR3aa: CASSLPSTSSSSYEQYF
CDR3nt: TGTGCCAGCAGCTTGCCCTCTACTAGCTCCTCCTCCTACGAGCAGTACTTC

j_gene: TRBJ1-1
v_gene: TRBV11-2
abundance: .
d_gene: .
CDR3aa: CAIKRTPNTEAFF
CDR3nt: TGTGCCATCAAGCGGACCCCGAACACTGAAGCTTTCTTT

j_gene: TRBJ2-5
v_gene: TRBV5-1
abundance: .
d_gene: TRBD2
CDR3aa: CASSLDGGLQETQYF
CDR3nt: TGCGCCAGCAGCTTGGACGGGGGACTACAAGAGACCCAGTACTTC

j_gene: TRBJ2-6
v_gene: TRBV2
abundance: .
d_gene: TRBD1
CDR3aa: CASSSTGSLPGANVLTF
CDR3nt: TGTGCCAGCAGTTCGACAGGGTCCCTCCCTGGGGCCAACGTCCTGACTTTC

j_gene: TRBJ2-2
v_gene: TRBV5-1
abundance: .
d_gene: TRBD1
CDR3aa: CASSLGQGASTGELFF
CDR3nt: TGCGCCAGCAGCTTGGGACAGGGGGCCTCCACCGGGGAGCTGTTTTTT